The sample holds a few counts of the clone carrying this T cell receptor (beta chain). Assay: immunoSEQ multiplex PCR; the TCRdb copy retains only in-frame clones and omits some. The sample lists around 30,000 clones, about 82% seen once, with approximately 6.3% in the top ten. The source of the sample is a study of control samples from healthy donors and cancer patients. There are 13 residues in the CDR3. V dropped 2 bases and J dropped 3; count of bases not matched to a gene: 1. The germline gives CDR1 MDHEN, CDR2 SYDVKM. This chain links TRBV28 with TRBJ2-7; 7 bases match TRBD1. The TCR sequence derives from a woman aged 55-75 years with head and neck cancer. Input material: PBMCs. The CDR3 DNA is TGTGCCAGCAGTTTAGGGACAGACTACGAGCAGTACTTC. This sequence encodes CASSLGTDYEQYF.